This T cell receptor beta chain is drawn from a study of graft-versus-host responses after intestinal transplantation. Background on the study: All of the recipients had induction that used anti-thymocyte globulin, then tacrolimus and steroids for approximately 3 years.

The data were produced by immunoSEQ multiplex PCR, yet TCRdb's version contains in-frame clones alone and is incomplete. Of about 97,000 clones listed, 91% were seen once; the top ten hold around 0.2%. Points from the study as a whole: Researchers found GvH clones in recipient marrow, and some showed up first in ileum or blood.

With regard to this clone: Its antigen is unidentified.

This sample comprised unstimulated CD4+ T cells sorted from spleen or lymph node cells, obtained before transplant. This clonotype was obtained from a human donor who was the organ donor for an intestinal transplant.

The CDR3 reads CASSDINRGHQPQHF. The CDR3 nucleotides are TGTGCCAGCAGTGACATAAACAGGGGCCATCAGCCCCAGCATTTT. The J gene is TRBJ1-5, the V gene TRBV6-1, with 7 bases lining up with TRBD1. The germline CDR1 and CDR2 sequences are MNHNS and SASEGT. The CDR3 contains 15 residues. Trimming at V came to 3 bases and at J to 5 bases, leaving 7 bases not matched to a gene.